These 24 T cell receptor beta chains were sequenced from one sample in a study of technical replicates of blood from a few donors. The protocol was immunoSEQ multiplex PCR, while the TCRdb copy is restricted to in-frame clones and leaves out a portion. The repertoire has tens of thousands of clones, approximately 94% of them found once; the top ten carry about 2.9%. Sequencing was performed on PBMCs. The receptors here all came from a human donor in good health. Some clones in this sample may be carry-over from other donors' samples.

This rearrangement joins TRBV9 to TRBJ1-2; tentatively, D is TRBD1 (6 bases). V was trimmed by 2 bases and J by 7 bases, leaving 18 bases between them. The CDR3 is made up of 15 amino acids. Germline V lookup: CDR1 SGDLS, CDR2 YYNGEE. The DNA for the CDR3 is TGTGCCAGCAGCGTCCGGCCCTCCCAAGGGGGTGGCTACACCTTC. Translated, it gives CASSVRPSQGGGYTF.

The chain is built from TRBV5-1 and TRBJ1-1, with 11 bases that match TRBD1. The germline CDR1 and CDR2 sequences are SGHRS and YFSETQ. The CDR3 contains 16 residues. J gave up 1 base and V 0 bases, and 2 bases lay outside the gene matches. The CDR3 protein is CASSLEGTGGNTEAFF. CDR3 bases: TGCGCCAGCAGCTTGGAAGGGACAGGGGGGAACACTGAAGCTTTCTTT.

The chain joins TRBV5-5 to TRBJ2-1; the D gene is possibly TRBD2 (5 bases). This CDR3 is 15 amino acids long. CDR1 is SGHKS and CDR2 is YYEKEE in the germline V gene (reference sequence). The V and J ends lost 3 bases and 0 bases respectively, with 10 bases between them. CDR3 DNA sequence: TGTGCCAGCAGCTCGACTATGATCTCCTACAATGAGCAGTTCTTC. This translates into CASSSTMISYNEQFF.

The chain has TRBV4-3 and TRBJ1-2, with D unclear. Germline V gene data show CDR1 as LGHNA and CDR2 as YSLEER. This CDR3 comprises 13 residues. Trimming removed 0 bases at V and 6 bases at J, with 8 bases between. The CDR3 coding sequence is TGCGCCAGCAGCCAAGATAATCGAGATGGCTACACCTTC. Translation: CASSQDNRDGYTF.

The rearrangement uses TRBV5-4 and TRBJ2-3, with TRBD2 identical over 7 bases. The CDR3 contains 14 residues. Germline V gene sequence: CDR1 SGHNT, CDR2 YYREEE (reference sequence). After removal of 7 bases from V and 4 bases from J, the junction contained 9 bases not matched to a gene. CDR3: CASAYGGIADTQYF. In nucleotides, the CDR3 is TGTGCCAGCGCATACGGGGGGATTGCAGATACGCAGTATTTT. Full variable domain (rest looked up from reference TRBV5-4 and TRBJ2-3): ETGVTQSPTHLIKTRGQQVTLRCSSQSGHNTVSWYQQALGQGPQFIFQYYREEENGRGNFPPRFSGLQFPNYSSELNVNALELDDSALYLCASAYGGIADTQYFGPGTRLTVL.

The gene calls are TRBV4-1 and TRBJ2-3; 9 positions match TRBD2. This CDR3 region has 17 residues. In germline, CDR1 is MGHRA, CDR2 YSYEKL. V lost 4 bases to trimming and J lost 8 bases; unmatched junction nucleotides: 16. Written as DNA, the CDR3 is TGCGCCAGCAGCCTCGAGGCCCAGCGGGGGGTACGGGGTACGCAGTATTTT. Translating it yields CASSLEAQRGVRGTQYF.

This clone has just one count. The V and J genes are TRBV7-9 and TRBJ2-4, with D unresolved. The CDR3 loop spans 14 amino acids. The V end was cut by 7 bases, the J end by 1 base, with 11 bases between. Per the germline V gene, CDR1 is SEHNR and CDR2 is FQNEAQ (reference sequence). The CDR3 region has the DNA TGTGCCAGCAACCCCCAGGCGGCCAAAAACATTCAGTACTTC. It specifies CASNPQAAKNIQYF. The variable domain in full, completed from reference TRBV7-9 and TRBJ2-4, reads DTGVSQNPRHKITKRGQNVTFRCDPISEHNRLYWYRQTLGQGPEFLTYFQNEAQLEKSRLLSDRFSAERPKGSFSTLEIQRTEQGDSAMYLCASNPQAAKNIQYFGAGTRLSVL.

This rearrangement joins TRBV7-9 to TRBJ2-7, with TRBD1 matching 9 bases. Germline V gives CDR1 SEHNR, CDR2 FQNEAQ (reference sequence). Unmatched junction bases numbered 5, after V lost 5 bases and J lost 3 bases. The CDR3 totals 14 residues. CDR3 bases: TGTGCCAGCAGCCCACCGGGACAGGGCTACGAGCAGTACTTC. This encodes CASSPPGQGYEQYF. Based on the CDR3 plus reference TRBV7-9 and TRBJ2-7, the full variable domain is DTGVSQNPRHKITKRGQNVTFRCDPISEHNRLYWYRQTLGQGPEFLTYFQNEAQLEKSRLLSDRFSAERPKGSFSTLEIQRTEQGDSAMYLCASSPPGQGYEQYFGPGTRLTVT.

This clone has a handful of counts. The V gene is TRBV30, the J gene TRBJ1-5; 12 bases fit TRBD1. V lost 2 bases, J lost 7 bases, and 6 bases stayed unmatched. Germline CDR1 is GTSNPN and CDR2 is SVGIG (reference sequence). CDR3 length: 15 residues. The CDR3 DNA reads as TGTGCCTGGAGTCTAGGTGGGACAGGGGGCCAGCCCCAGCATTTT. As protein: CAWSLGGTGGQPQHF.

The chain combines TRBV25-1 with TRBJ1-3; 7 bases map to TRBD1. This CDR3 has 17 amino acids. The V and J ends lost 6 bases and 3 bases, in that order; junction bases with no gene match: 14. Germline CDR1 is MGHDK and CDR2 is SYGVNS. The chain's CDR3 is CASSEPQGVQGGNTIYF. The CDR3 DNA is TGTGCCAGCAGCGAACCCCAGGGGGTGCAGGGTGGAAACACCATATATTTT. Drawing the rest from reference TRBV25-1 and TRBJ1-3, the complete variable domain is EADIYQTPRYLVIGTGKKITLECSQTMGHDKMYWYQQDPGMELHLIHYSYGVNSTEKGDLSSESTVSRIRTEHFPLTLESARPSHTSQYLCASSEPQGVQGGNTIYFGEGSWLTVV.

The chain uses TRBV18 and TRBJ1-2, with D uncertain. The germline V and J ends were trimmed by 1 base and 6 bases, with 9 bases remaining between them. The CDR3 consists of 13 residues. CDR1 KGHSH and CDR2 LQKENI come from the germline V gene. The CDR3 sequence is CASSPRLEDGYTF. The CDR3 DNA reads as TGTGCCAGCTCACCACGGCTGGAGGATGGCTACACCTTC.

This chain connects TRBV12-5 to TRBJ2-1, with 8 bases fitting TRBD2. Per the germline V gene, CDR1 is LGHNT and CDR2 is FRNRAP. V shed 0 bases and J 4 bases; nucleotides not matched to a gene: 11. This CDR3 spans 18 amino acids. The CDR3 DNA reads TGTGCTAGTGGTTTGGTAGTTACTAGCGGTACGCAGTACAATGAGCAGTTCTTC. Residues: CASGLVVTSGTQYNEQFF.

This clone was seen just once. V gene TRBV5-8 combines with J gene TRBJ2-7, with a possible D match to TRBD2 (5 bases). Per germline, CDR1 SGHTS and CDR2 YDEGEE. The CDR3 length is 13 residues. Trimming took off 2 bases at V and 2 bases at J, with 8 bases between the two ends. CDR3 DNA sequence: TGTGCCAGCAGCTTCTCGGGAACCTACGAGCAGTACTTC. Amino acid sequence: CASSFSGTYEQYF.

The chain recombines TRBV29-1 with TRBJ2-3; 8 nucleotides line up with TRBD1. CDR3 length: 15 residues. Germline V lookup: CDR1 SQVTM, CDR2 ANQGSEA. The trim removed 8 bases at V and 0 bases at J, leaving 10 bases unmatched. The CDR3 coding sequence is TGCAGCACAGTAGGGGGACAGGCAAGCACAGATACGCAGTATTTT. Its protein product is CSTVGGQASTDTQYF.

This clone was observed a single time. This chain joins TRBV7-9 and TRBJ2-3; no clear D gene. Germline CDR1 is SEHNR and CDR2 is FQNEAQ (reference sequence). The CDR3 runs to 12 residues. Trimming removed 5 bases from V and 0 bases from J, with 3 bases in between. The CDR3 is CASSPSTDTQYF. DNA for the CDR3: TGTGCCAGCAGCCCAAGCACAGATACGCAGTATTTT.

The V call is TRBV30, the J call TRBJ1-5; 7 bases line up with TRBD1. The CDR3 consists of 13 residues. Germline trimming cut 3 bases from V and 4 bases from J; bases unmatched to any gene: 3. Per germline, CDR1 GTSNPN and CDR2 SVGIG (reference sequence). DNA of the CDR3: TGTGCCTGGAGGGGGACAGCGAATCAGCCCCAGCATTTT. This translates into CAWRGTANQPQHF.

J is TRBJ1-2 and V is TRBV7-2; tentative D call: TRBD1 (6 bases). Trimming pared 5 bases from V and 8 bases from J, leaving 24 bases between. Germline lookup yields CDR1 SGHTA and CDR2 FQGNSA. The CDR3 totals 16 residues. The CDR3 DNA reads TGTGCCAGCAGCCTAAACAGGGATTTTAGGTCTGCGGGCTACACCTTC. Protein product: CASSLNRDFRSAGYTF.

The chain uses TRBV4-3 and TRBJ1-6, with D tentatively TRBD1 (5 bases). The germline V gene encodes CDR1 LGHNA and CDR2 YSLEER. Trimming took off 1 base at V and 7 bases at J, with 20 bases between the two ends. The CDR3 is 18 amino acids. CDR3 sequence: CASSQVRGGELSNSPLHF. The CDR3 nucleotides are TGCGCCAGCAGCCAAGTTAGGGGAGGGGAACTGTCCAATTCACCCCTCCACTTT.

The V call is TRBV6-1, the J call TRBJ2-1; D gene uncertain. CDR3 length equals 11 residues. V gave up 3 bases and J gave up 9 bases, with 6 bases separating them. Germline values: CDR1 MNHNS, CDR2 SASEGT. The CDR3: CASSDQREQFF. The CDR3 DNA reads as TGTGCCAGCAGTGATCAGCGTGAGCAGTTCTTC.

The chain joins TRBV6-4 to TRBJ2-3; TRBD2 agrees at 12 bases. The germline V gene encodes CDR1 MRHNA and CDR2 SNTAGT. The CDR3 is 14 amino acids. V shed 4 bases and J 4 bases; nucleotides not matched to a gene: 0. In nucleotides, the CDR3 is TGTGCCAGCAGTGGGACTAGCGGGGCAGATACGCAGTATTTT. Amino acid sequence: CASSGTSGADTQYF.

This clone was observed a single time. This chain uses TRBV5-1 with TRBJ1-1, with TRBD1 as a possible D gene (6 bases). The CDR3 runs to 15 residues. Trimming stripped 0 bases from V and 1 base from J, with 10 bases between. Germline values: CDR1 SGHRS, CDR2 YFSETQ. The CDR3 DNA reads as TGCGCCAGCAGCTTGGAGTTGACAGGGAACACTGAAGCTTTCTTT. This translates into CASSLELTGNTEAFF.

This chain links TRBV7-2 with TRBJ2-6, with a weak D call TRBD1 (6 bases). Germline CDR1 reads SGHTA; CDR2 reads FQGNSA. V was shortened by 4 bases and J by 2 bases, with 12 bases between the two germline ends. The CDR3 extends over 16 amino acids. This CDR3 reads CASSYTGIPGANVLTF. CDR3 bases: TGTGCCAGCAGCTATACAGGGATCCCTGGGGCCAACGTCCTGACTTTC.

The chain links TRBV4-2 to TRBJ2-5; the match to TRBD2 covers 8 bases. V lost 6 bases, J lost 5 bases, and 5 bases stayed unmatched. Germline assignment: CDR1 LGHNA and CDR2 YNFKEQ. This CDR3 is 13 amino acids long. CDR3 residues: CASRAGLGETQYF. The CDR3 nucleotides read TGTGCCAGCAGAGCGGGACTAGGGGAGACCCAGTACTTC.

The chain joins TRBV7-8 to TRBJ2-1; 7 bases are a match to TRBD2. V lost 1 base and J lost 13; bases outside the gene matches: 1. Germline V gene data show CDR1 as SGHVS and CDR2 as FQNEAQ. The CDR3 totals 11 residues. The CDR3 region has the DNA TGTGCCAGCAGCTTAGGACTAGCTCAGTTCTTC. As protein: CASSLGLAQFF.